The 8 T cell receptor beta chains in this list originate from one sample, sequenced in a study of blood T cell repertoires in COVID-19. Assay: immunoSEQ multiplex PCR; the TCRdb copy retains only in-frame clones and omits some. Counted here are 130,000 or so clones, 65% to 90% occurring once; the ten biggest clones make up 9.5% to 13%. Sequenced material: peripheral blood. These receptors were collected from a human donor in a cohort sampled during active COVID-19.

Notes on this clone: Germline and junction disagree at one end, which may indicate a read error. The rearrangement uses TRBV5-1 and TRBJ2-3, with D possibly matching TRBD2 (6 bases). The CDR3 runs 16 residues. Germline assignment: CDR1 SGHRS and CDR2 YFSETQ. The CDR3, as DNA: TGCGCCAGTAGCTTGATTAGCGGTGGTGTGACGTCAGGGCAGTATTTT. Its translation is CASSLISGGVTSGQYF.

The CDR3 region is CATSRDVGGGRNEQFF. The CDR3, as DNA: TGTGCCACCAGCAGAGATGTTGGGGGGGGCCGAAATGAGCAGTTCTTC. The chain joins TRBV15 to TRBJ2-1; perhaps TRBD2 as D (7 bases). The germline V gene has CDR1 LNHNV and CDR2 YYDKDF (reference sequence). The length of the CDR3 is 16 residues. V lost 0 bases to trimming and J lost 7 bases, with 16 bases between them.

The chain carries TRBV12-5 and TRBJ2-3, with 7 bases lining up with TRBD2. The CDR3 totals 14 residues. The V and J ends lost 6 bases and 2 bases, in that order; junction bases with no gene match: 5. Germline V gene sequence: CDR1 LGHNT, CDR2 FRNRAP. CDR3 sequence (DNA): TGTGCTAGTGGAGGGAGCGGGGTCACAGATACGCAGTATTTT. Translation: CASGGSGVTDTQYF.

The CDR3 loop is CASSSSGGALGELFF. For the CDR3, the DNA is TGTGCCAGCAGCTCTAGCGGGGGGGCCCTCGGGGAGCTGTTTTTT. The chain recombines TRBV7-2 with TRBJ2-2; 12 bases map to TRBD2. Germline assignment: CDR1 SGHTA and CDR2 FQGNSA. J lost 7 bases, V lost 4 bases, and 4 bases had no gene match. The CDR3 covers 15 residues.

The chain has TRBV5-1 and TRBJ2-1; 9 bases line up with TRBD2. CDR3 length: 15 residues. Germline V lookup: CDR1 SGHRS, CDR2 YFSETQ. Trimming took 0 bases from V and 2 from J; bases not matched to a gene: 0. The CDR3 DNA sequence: TGCGCCAGCAGCTTGGCTAGCGGGGCCTACAATGAGCAGTTCTTC. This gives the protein CASSLASGAYNEQFF.

The CDR3 nucleotides are TGTGCCAGCAGCTTACAAGCGGGGGGTCAAGAGACCCAGTACTTC. As protein: CASSLQAGGQETQYF. The chain joins TRBV7-2 to TRBJ2-5, with 9 nucleotides matching TRBD2. V lost 2 bases, J lost 2 bases, and 3 bases stayed unmatched. This CDR3 spans 15 amino acids. CDR1 and CDR2 (germline): SGHTA, FQGNSA.

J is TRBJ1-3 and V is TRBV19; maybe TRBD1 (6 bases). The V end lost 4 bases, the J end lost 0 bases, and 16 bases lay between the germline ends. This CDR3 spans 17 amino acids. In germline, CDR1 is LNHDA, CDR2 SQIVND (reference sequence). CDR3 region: CASSTRTAQSSGNTIYF. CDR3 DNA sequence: TGTGCCAGTAGTACAAGGACAGCGCAGAGCTCTGGAAACACCATATATTTT.

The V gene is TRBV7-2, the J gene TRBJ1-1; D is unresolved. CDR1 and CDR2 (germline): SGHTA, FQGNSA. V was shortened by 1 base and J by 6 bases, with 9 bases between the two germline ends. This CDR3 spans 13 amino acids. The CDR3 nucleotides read TGTGCCAGCAGCTTAGTAGGGAGCCCTGAAGCTTTCTTT. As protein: CASSLVGSPEAFF.